A single sample gave rise to the 8 T cell receptor beta chains below, sequenced in a study of human T cells and chemical hapten exposure. Noted time point: pre-sensitization, week 0. Treatment in this sample: therapeutic diphenylcyclopropenone sensitization with weekly scalp DPC. Each CDR3 protein gets one entry after TCRdb re-called the RACE reads with MiXCR. The data show 200,000 to 300,000 distinct CDR3 sequences, 7.5% to 10% seen once. The specimen was whole blood, collected in connection with sensitization to the hapten diphenylcyclopropenone (DPC). All receptors derive from a middle-aged woman with alopecia areata. Some clones in this sample may be carry-over from other donors' samples.

This clonotype showed up many times. This chain uses TRBV10-3 with TRBJ2-2; D unclear. Germline CDR1 reads ENHRY; CDR2 reads SYGVKD. The CDR3 contains 15 residues. Trimming stripped 0 bases from V and 1 base from J, with 6 bases between. In nucleotides, the CDR3 is TGTGCCATCAGTGAGTCGTGGCTGAACACCGGGGAGCTGTTTTTT. Its protein is CAISESWLNTGELFF.

In its sample, this clonotype was seen a few times. The chain combines TRBV28 with TRBJ2-7, with no clear D. The CDR3 spans 13 residues. The germline V gene has CDR1 MDHEN and CDR2 SYDVKM. V dropped 2 bases and J dropped 5 bases, with 10 bases sitting between them. The CDR3 DNA reads TGTGCCAGCAGTTTAGGGGTCGACCACGAGCAGTACTTC. Translation gives CASSLGVDHEQYF.

This clonotype was seen a handful of times. This rearrangement joins TRBV3-1 to TRBJ2-1; 11 nucleotides line up with TRBD2. CDR1 LGHDT and CDR2 YNNKEL come from the germline V gene (reference sequence). Trimming at V came to 0 bases and at J to 6 bases, leaving 1 base not matched to a gene. The CDR3 consists of 15 residues. The CDR3 DNA follows: TGTGCCAGCAGCCAAGAACTAGCGGGAGCCAATGAGCAGTTCTTC. It codes for CASSQELAGANEQFF.

J is TRBJ1-4 and V is TRBV6-5; D call uncertain. The length of the CDR3 is 15 residues. Germline CDR1 reads MNHEY; CDR2 reads SVGAGI. Trimming removed 7 bases at V and 0 bases at J, with 12 bases between. CDR3 nucleotide sequence: TGTGCCAGCATGGGTGACGGCACAACTAATGAAAAACTGTTTTTT. It translates to CASMGDGTTNEKLFF.

V and J are TRBV5-1 and TRBJ2-4; D is perhaps TRBD1 (6 bases). Germline lookup yields CDR1 SGHRS and CDR2 YFSETQ. V gave up 0 bases and J gave up 7 bases, with 11 bases separating them. The CDR3 contains 14 residues. The CDR3 DNA reads TGCGCCAGCAGCTTGGGGGCAGGGGCGAACATTCAGTACTTC. Its translation is CASSLGAGANIQYF.

The chain joins TRBV12-3 or TRBV12-4 to TRBJ2-3; 11 bases align to TRBD2. Trimming removed 7 bases from V and 4 bases from J; junction bases left unmatched: 7. The CDR3 sequence is 15 residues long. CDR3: CASNLLAGEADTQYF. The CDR3 DNA reads TGTGCCAGCAACTTACTAGCGGGAGAGGCAGATACGCAGTATTTT.

The CDR3 DNA follows: TGTGCCAGCAGCCCTCAGGGGACGACACACCACTTT. Its protein product is CASSPQGTTHHF. V gene TRBV3-1 combines with J gene TRBJ1-6; possible D gene TRBD1, 6 bases. The CDR3 is 12 amino acids. Germline V lookup: CDR1 LGHDT, CDR2 YNNKEL (reference sequence). Trimming shortened V by 4 bases and J by 18 bases, and 16 bases separated the two germline ends.

This clonotype has a handful of counts. The chain recombines TRBV15 with TRBJ2-7, with D perhaps given as TRBD1 or TRBD2 (5 bases each). The ends were cut back, 1 base at V and 2 bases at J, with 12 bases in the middle. Germline CDR1 is LNHNV and CDR2 is YYDKDF (reference sequence). The CDR3 sequence is 15 residues long. Here the CDR3 DNA reads TGTGCCACCAGCAGAGGAGGGGTCAGTGCCTACGAGCAGTACTTC. Residues: CATSRGGVSAYEQYF.